Below are 28 T cell receptor beta chains sequenced from a single sample in a study of response to subunit inactivated influenza vaccine. A single record per CDR3 protein comes from TCRdb applying MiXCR to the RT-PCR reads. The repertoire holds 700,000 to 900,000 distinct CDR3 sequences, with less than 25% as singletons. The source was PBMCs from blood, collected approximately 5 days after vaccination. Source of these receptors: a man aged 45-65 years who received an inactivated influenza vaccine.

V usage is TRBV29-1 and J usage is TRBJ2-5; 11 bases are shared with TRBD2. The CDR3 sequence is 14 residues long. Germline V gives CDR1 SQVTM, CDR2 ANQGSEA. V lost 3 bases, J lost 3 bases, and 3 bases stayed unmatched. CDR3 DNA sequence: TGCAGCGTTGACTTACTAGCGGGGGAAGAGACCCAGTACTTC. It codes for CSVDLLAGEETQYF.

The J gene is TRBJ2-7, the V gene TRBV20-1; D is unresolved. The CDR3 spans 17 residues. V was trimmed by 0 bases and J by 3 bases, leaving 21 bases between them. The germline gives CDR1 DFQATT, CDR2 SNEGSKA (reference sequence). Written as DNA, the CDR3 is TGCAGTGCTAGAGATCTTTTGTCTCCGCTAACGAGCTACGAGCAGTACTTC. This codes for CSARDLLSPLTSYEQYF.

The chain carries TRBV9 and TRBJ1-2; D remains unclear. V shed 3 bases and J shed 5 bases, with 14 bases lying between them. Germline V CDR1 and CDR2: SGDLS, YYNGEE. The CDR3 length is 14 residues. CDR3 nucleotide sequence: TGTGCCAGCAGCGGACTAGGAGCCATTTATGGCTACACCTTC. Encoded protein: CASSGLGAIYGYTF.

The CDR3 DNA sequence: TGTGCCAGCGGGACGCCAAACTACGAGCAGTACTTC. Amino acids: CASGTPNYEQYF. The V call is TRBV6-6, the J call TRBJ2-7; the D call may be TRBD1 or TRBD2 (5 bases each). Germline CDR1 and CDR2: MNHNY and SVGAGI (reference sequence). The V gene lost 8 bases and the J gene lost 3 bases, with 11 bases spanning the gap. The CDR3 is 12 amino acids.

This clonotype was seen a handful of times. A read error may account for a junction end that differs from germline. DNA for the CDR3: TGCGCCACCAGCTTGTGTCCGACTCAAGCGGACGCCGAGAATGCGTACTTC. It encodes CATSLCPTQADAENAYF. This chain links TRBV5-1 with TRBJ2-4, with D tentatively TRBD2 (5 bases). Germline CDR1 SGHRS, CDR2 YFSETQ. The CDR3 is made up of 17 amino acids.

This clonotype was observed a handful of times. The rearrangement uses TRBV7-8 and TRBJ2-1; D is ambiguous. V lost 1 base to trimming and J lost 6 bases, with 16 bases between them. Germline assignment: CDR1 SGHVS and CDR2 FQNEAQ. CDR3 size: 16 residues. The CDR3 loop reads CASSLGRLYRRNEQFF. CDR3 coding DNA: TGTGCCAGCAGCTTAGGCCGACTCTACCGGCGCAATGAGCAGTTCTTC.

The gene calls are TRBV9 and TRBJ2-7, with D maybe TRBD1 (8 bases). V was shortened by 3 bases and J by 4 bases, with 14 bases between the two germline ends. The CDR3 loop spans 14 amino acids. Looked up from germline, CDR1 is SGDLS and CDR2 is YYNGEE. CDR3 loop: CASSETGEGYEQYF. Written as DNA, the CDR3 is TGTGCCAGCAGCGAGACAGGGGAGGGGTACGAGCAGTACTTC.

This clonotype was detected only a few times. CDR3 bases: TGTGCCAGCAGCTCCATACAGGGGGCGGGTTCACCCCTCCACTTT. Translation gives CASSSIQGAGSPLHF. The chain has TRBV5-5 and TRBJ1-6; 9 positions match TRBD1. The germline V gene encodes CDR1 SGHKS and CDR2 YYEKEE (reference sequence). J lost 9 bases, V lost 3 bases, and 7 bases had no gene match. This CDR3 has 15 amino acids.

This clonotype was observed a handful of times. V gene TRBV20-1 combines with J gene TRBJ1-5, with 10 bases aligning to TRBD1. V shed 7 bases and J 7 bases; nucleotides not matched to a gene: 4. This CDR3 has 12 residues. Germline assignment: CDR1 DFQATT and CDR2 SNEGSKA (reference sequence). CDR3 coding DNA: TGCAGTGGGGGACAGGGGCAACAGCCCCAGCATTTT. It yields the protein CSGGQGQQPQHF.

This clonotype was recorded a few times. V and J are TRBV7-9 and TRBJ1-3, with no clear D. Deletions cut 4 bases from V and 1 base from J, with 11 bases between. The CDR3 has 15 amino acids. The germline V gene encodes CDR1 SEHNR and CDR2 FQNEAQ (reference sequence). CDR3 nucleotides: TGTGCCAGCAGCTCCCTGGACGGTTCTGGAAACACCATATATTTT. Translating it yields CASSSLDGSGNTIYF.

This clonotype was counted only a few times. The chain combines TRBV7-9 with TRBJ1-3; D gene unclear. The CDR3 runs 12 residues. V was pared by 5 bases and J by 4 bases, with 6 bases between. Germline lookup yields CDR1 SEHNR and CDR2 FQNEAQ (reference sequence). The CDR3 DNA reads as TGTGCCAGCAGCGTCCCCGGAAACACCATATATTTT. It yields the protein CASSVPGNTIYF.

This chain uses TRBV20-1 with TRBJ2-1; 9 bases match TRBD1. Germline CDR1 is DFQATT and CDR2 is SNEGSKA (reference sequence). J gave up 7 bases and V 3 bases, and 7 bases lay outside the gene matches. The CDR3 is made up of 14 amino acids. In nucleotides, the CDR3 is TGCAGTGCTAGTTCGGGACAGGGAAGGAATGAGCAGTTCTTC. This translates into CSASSGQGRNEQFF.

The CDR3 reads CATSDRGGEGNEQFF. CDR3 bases: TGTGCCACCAGTGATCGGGGGGGAGAGGGCAATGAGCAGTTCTTC. The chain recombines TRBV24-1 with TRBJ2-1, with TRBD2 matching over 8 bases. CDR1 is KGHDR, CDR2 SFDVKD, per germline. The CDR3 consists of 15 residues. Trimming removed 3 bases from V and 6 bases from J; junction bases left unmatched: 6.

The rearrangement uses TRBV28 and TRBJ1-2, with 10 bases aligning to TRBD1. This CDR3 has 16 amino acids. The junction had 11 bases not matched to a gene; V was cut back by 6 bases and J by 4 bases. Germline V gene data show CDR1 as MDHEN and CDR2 as SYDVKM. The CDR3 region has the DNA TGTGCCAGCAGAGAGACAGGGGGCGCTGTCCTCTATGGCTACACCTTC. Translating it yields CASRETGGAVLYGYTF.

This chain uses TRBV7-3 with TRBJ2-2; D gene ambiguous. With 3 bases removed from V and 1 base from J, the gap between germline ends came to 18 bases. Germline V gives CDR1 SGHTA, CDR2 FQGTGA. CDR3 length: 18 amino acids. The CDR3: CASSFSPRQVMNTGELFF. For the CDR3, the DNA is TGTGCCAGCAGCTTTTCTCCTCGTCAAGTAATGAACACCGGGGAGCTGTTTTTT.

The V gene is TRBV15, the J gene TRBJ2-7, with TRBD1 identical over 9 bases. Germline V lookup: CDR1 LNHNV, CDR2 YYDKDF (reference sequence). This CDR3 has 16 residues. The V segment lost 3 bases and the J segment 3 bases; nucleotides outside the gene matches: 9. The CDR3 coding sequence is TGTGCCACCAGCAGGGAAAGCGCGGGACAGGGCTACGAGCAGTACTTC. Amino acid sequence: CATSRESAGQGYEQYF.

This chain uses TRBV4-2 with TRBJ2-3; D call uncertain. The CDR3 consists of 13 residues. Germline lookup yields CDR1 LGHNA and CDR2 YNFKEQ. Trimming removed 1 base at V and 5 bases at J, with 7 bases between. The CDR3 sequence: CASSQAWGDTQYF. The CDR3 coding sequence is TGTGCCAGCAGCCAAGCGTGGGGAGATACGCAGTATTTT.

The V call is TRBV6-2 or TRBV6-3, the J call TRBJ2-7; a possible D gene is TRBD1 (6 bases). Germline loops: CDR1 MNHEY, CDR2 SVGEGT. The ends were cut back, 7 bases at V and 3 bases at J, with 16 bases in the middle. This CDR3 is 14 amino acids long. The CDR3 region is CASTSDRNLYEQYF. CDR3 DNA sequence: TGTGCCAGCACCTCCGACAGGAACCTCTACGAGCAGTACTTC.

V usage is TRBV7-8 and J usage is TRBJ2-1; 9 nucleotides line up with TRBD1. Germline CDR1 reads SGHVS; CDR2 reads FQNEAQ. The CDR3 is 16 residues long. Trimming at V came to 5 bases and at J to 8 bases, leaving 13 bases not matched to a gene. The CDR3, as DNA: TGTGCCAGCAGCGAAAGGACAGGGGCAATACACGATGAGCAGTTCTTC. As protein: CASSERTGAIHDEQFF.

The chain uses TRBV6-1 and TRBJ1-4, with D unresolved. CDR1 is MNHNS and CDR2 is SASEGT in the germline V gene. Trimming left V 5 bases short and J 8 bases short, with 12 bases between. The CDR3 spans 13 residues. The CDR3 is CASSRTLKEKLFF. The CDR3 DNA follows: TGTGCCAGCAGTAGGACCTTGAAGGAAAAACTGTTTTTT.

This clonotype was seen a few times. The gene calls are TRBV7-2 and TRBJ1-6, with D possibly matching TRBD1 (6 bases). V was clipped by 1 base and J by 10 bases, with 11 bases between them. This CDR3 comprises 14 residues. Germline CDR1 SGHTA, CDR2 FQGNSA. The CDR3 spells CASSLGTVGSPLHF. CDR3 DNA sequence: TGTGCCAGCAGCTTAGGGACAGTGGGGTCACCCCTCCACTTT.

This chain connects TRBV6-2 or TRBV6-3 to TRBJ2-3; D call uncertain. V was clipped by 6 bases and J by 1 base, with 14 bases between them. The germline V gene has CDR1 MNHEY and CDR2 SVGEGT. This CDR3 has 15 residues. CDR3 region: CASSPAGLGTDTQYF. The CDR3 nucleotides are TGTGCCAGCAGCCCGGCTGGGCTAGGCACAGATACGCAGTATTTT.

This clonotype was recorded at least ten times. J is TRBJ1-4 and V is TRBV6-2 or TRBV6-3, with D hard to call. Germline CDR1 and CDR2: MNHEY and SVGEGT. The CDR3 is 18 amino acids. V shed 4 bases and J shed 0 bases, with 18 bases lying between them. CDR3 residues: CASSSGRRAETTNEKLFF. CDR3 sequence (DNA): TGTGCCAGCAGTTCAGGTCGTCGAGCGGAGACAACTAATGAAAAACTGTTTTTT.

Here the CDR3 DNA reads TGTGCCAGCAGCTCAGACCAAATGCGATATAGCAATCAGCCCCAGCATTTT. As protein: CASSSDQMRYSNQPQHF. The V gene is TRBV7-9, the J gene TRBJ1-5; no firm D call. V lost 4 bases and J 0 bases, leaving 16 bases between the germline ends. Germline V CDR1 and CDR2: SEHNR, FQNEAQ (reference sequence). The CDR3 covers 17 residues.

This clonotype was counted ten times or more. This chain joins TRBV5-5 and TRBJ2-1, with TRBD1 identical over 10 bases. The V gene end was trimmed by 0 bases and the J gene end by 3 bases; junction bases not matched to a gene: 3. Germline values: CDR1 SGHKS, CDR2 YYEKEE (reference sequence). This CDR3 has 16 amino acids. CDR3 amino acids: CASSLEDRGNYNEQFF. The CDR3 DNA sequence: TGTGCCAGCAGCTTGGAGGACAGGGGGAACTACAATGAGCAGTTCTTC.

A few counts support this clonotype. This chain joins TRBV20-1 and TRBJ1-4; 9 nucleotides align to TRBD1. V dropped 6 bases and J dropped 3; count of bases not matched to a gene: 2. Germline CDR1 reads DFQATT; CDR2 reads SNEGSKA (reference sequence). The CDR3 is 13 amino acids. Written as DNA, the CDR3 is TGCAGTGCCGGACAGGGGCCTAATGAAAAACTGTTTTTT. Amino acids: CSAGQGPNEKLFF.

V and J are TRBV6-2 or TRBV6-3 and TRBJ2-3; D may match TRBD1 or TRBD2 (6 bases each). CDR1 is MNHEY and CDR2 is SVGEGT in the germline V gene. This CDR3 contains 17 residues. The V gene lost 2 bases and the J gene lost 1 base, with 16 bases spanning the gap. The CDR3 bases are TGTGCCAGCAGTTACCCATCCTGGGGGGCTGGCACAGATACGCAGTATTTT. Its translation is CASSYPSWGAGTDTQYF.

The V gene is TRBV12-3 or TRBV12-4, the J gene TRBJ2-5; TRBD1 agrees at 7 bases. This CDR3 region has 14 residues. The V gene end was trimmed by 6 bases and the J gene end by 0 bases; junction bases not matched to a gene: 4. The CDR3 bases are TGTGCCAGCAGAATGACAGGGAACCAAGAGACCCAGTACTTC. As protein: CASRMTGNQETQYF.